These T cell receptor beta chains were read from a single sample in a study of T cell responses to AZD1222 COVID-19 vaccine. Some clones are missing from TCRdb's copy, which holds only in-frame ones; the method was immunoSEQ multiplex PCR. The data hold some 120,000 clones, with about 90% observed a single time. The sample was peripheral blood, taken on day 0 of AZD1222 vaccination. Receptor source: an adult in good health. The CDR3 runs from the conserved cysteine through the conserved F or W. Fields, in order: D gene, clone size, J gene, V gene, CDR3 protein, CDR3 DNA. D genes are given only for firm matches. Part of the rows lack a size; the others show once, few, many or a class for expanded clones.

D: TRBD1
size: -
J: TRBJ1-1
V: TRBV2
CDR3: CASTQTGSVTEAFF
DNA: TGTGCCAGCACTCAGACAGGGTCGGTCACTGAAGCTTTCTTT

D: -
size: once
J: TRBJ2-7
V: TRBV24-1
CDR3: CATSEPGTSYEQYF
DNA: TGTGCCACCAGTGAACCCGGGACAAGCTACGAGCAGTACTTC

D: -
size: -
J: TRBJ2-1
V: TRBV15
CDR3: CATSLRGTNEQFF
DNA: TGTGCCACCTCTTTACGCGGGACCAATGAGCAGTTCTTC

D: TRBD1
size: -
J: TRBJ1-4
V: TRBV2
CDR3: CASKSRTGGEKLFF
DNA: TGTGCCAGCAAATCACGGACAGGGGGTGAAAAACTGTTTTTT

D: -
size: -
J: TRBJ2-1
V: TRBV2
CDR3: CASSDSPFVNEQFF
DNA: TGTGCCAGCAGTGATAGTCCATTTGTCAATGAGCAGTTCTTC

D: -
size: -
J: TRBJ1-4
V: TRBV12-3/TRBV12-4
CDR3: CASSLNEKLFF
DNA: TGTGCCAGCAGTTTAAACGAAAAACTGTTTTTT

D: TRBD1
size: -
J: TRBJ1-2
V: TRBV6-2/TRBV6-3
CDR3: CASRPDRGRNYGYTF
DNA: TGTGCCAGCAGGCCTGACAGGGGGAGAAACTATGGCTACACCTTC

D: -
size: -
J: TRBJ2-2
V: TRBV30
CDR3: CAWSVPITKNTGELFF
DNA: TGTGCCTGGAGTGTACCAATCACCAAGAACACCGGGGAGCTGTTTTTT

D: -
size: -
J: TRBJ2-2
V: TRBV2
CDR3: CASSANRATGELFF
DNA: TGTGCCAGCAGTGCTAATCGGGCGACCGGGGAGCTGTTTTTT

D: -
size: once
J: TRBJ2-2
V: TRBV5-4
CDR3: CASSLPQGSGELFF
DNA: TGTGCCAGCAGCTTGCCCCAGGGGTCCGGGGAGCTGTTTTTT

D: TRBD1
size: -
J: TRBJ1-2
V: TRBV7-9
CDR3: CASSSRDRRNSNYGYTF
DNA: TGTGCCAGCAGCTCTAGGGACAGGCGAAACTCTAACTATGGCTACACCTTC

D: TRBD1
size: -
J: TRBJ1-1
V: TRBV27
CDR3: CASRGQGARLTEAFF
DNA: TGTGCCAGCAGGGGACAGGGTGCGAGGCTCACTGAAGCTTTCTTT

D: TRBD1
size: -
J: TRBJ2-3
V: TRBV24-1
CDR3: CATSEGQGANTQYF
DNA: TGTGCCACCAGTGAGGGACAGGGGGCGAATACGCAGTATTTT

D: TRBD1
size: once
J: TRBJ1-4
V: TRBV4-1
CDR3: CASSQVGTDAEKLFF
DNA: TGCGCCAGCAGCCAAGTAGGGACAGATGCGGAAAAACTGTTTTTT

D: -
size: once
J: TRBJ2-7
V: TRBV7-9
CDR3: CASSPALGEQYF
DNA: TGTGCCAGCAGCCCTGCATTGGGGGAGCAGTACTTC

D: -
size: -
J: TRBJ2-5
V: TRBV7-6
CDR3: CASRSQGQETQYF
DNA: TGTGCCAGCAGAAGCCAGGGGCAAGAGACCCAGTACTTC

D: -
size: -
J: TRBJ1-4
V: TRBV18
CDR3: CASSPPGYYEKLFF
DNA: TGTGCCAGCTCACCACCAGGGTATTATGAAAAACTGTTTTTT

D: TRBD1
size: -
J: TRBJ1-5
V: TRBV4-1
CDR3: CASSQVLRTGVDQPQHF
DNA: TGCGCCAGCAGCCAAGTGTTAAGGACAGGGGTCGATCAGCCCCAGCATTTT

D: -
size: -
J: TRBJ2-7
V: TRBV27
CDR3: CASKLRGQNNYEQYF
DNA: TGTGCCAGCAAATTACGAGGACAGAACAATTACGAGCAGTACTTC

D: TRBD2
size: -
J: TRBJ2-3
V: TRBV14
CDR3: CASSPGREIPVTDTQYF
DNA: TGTGCCAGCAGCCCAGGGCGGGAGATCCCCGTGACAGATACGCAGTATTTT

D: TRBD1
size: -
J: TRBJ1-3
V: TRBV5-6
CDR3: CASSWGRGSGYTIYF
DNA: TGTGCCAGCAGCTGGGGCAGGGGGTCCGGGTACACCATATATTTT

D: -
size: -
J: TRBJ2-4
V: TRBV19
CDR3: CASSASRSTGAKNIQYF
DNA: TGTGCCAGTAGTGCCTCCCGCTCAACAGGAGCCAAAAACATTCAGTACTTC

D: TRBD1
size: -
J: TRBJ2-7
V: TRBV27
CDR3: CASSPGTGGYEQYF
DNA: TGTGCCAGCAGTCCGGGGACAGGGGGCTACGAGCAGTACTTC

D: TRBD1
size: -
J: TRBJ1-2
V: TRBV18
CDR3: CASSLGQDLYGYTF
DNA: TGTGCCAGCTCATTAGGACAGGACCTATATGGCTACACCTTC

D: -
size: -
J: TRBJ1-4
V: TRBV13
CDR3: CASSSGGTNEKLFF
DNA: TGTGCCAGCAGCTCCGGGGGTACTAATGAAAAACTGTTTTTT

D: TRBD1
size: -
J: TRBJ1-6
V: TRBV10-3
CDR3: CAISTGGNSPLHF
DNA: TGTGCCATCAGTACAGGGGGAAATTCACCCCTCCACTTT

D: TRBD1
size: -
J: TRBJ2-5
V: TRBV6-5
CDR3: CASRTGIQETQYF
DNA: TGTGCCAGCAGGACAGGGATACAAGAGACCCAGTACTTC

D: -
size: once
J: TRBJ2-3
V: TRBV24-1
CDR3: CATNGVNTDTQYF
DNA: TGTGCCACCAACGGGGTGAACACAGATACGCAGTATTTT

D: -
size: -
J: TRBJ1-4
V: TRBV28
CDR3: CASSTQEAGEKLFF
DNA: TGTGCCAGCAGTACCCAGGAGGCCGGTGAAAAACTGTTTTTT

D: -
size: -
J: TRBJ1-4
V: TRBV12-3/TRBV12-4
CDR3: CASSLRDLKLFF
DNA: TGTGCCAGCAGTCTCCGGGACTTAAAACTGTTTTTT

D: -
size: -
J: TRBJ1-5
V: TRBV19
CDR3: CASSPLDSTGSNQPQHF
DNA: TGTGCCAGTAGTCCCTTGGACTCCACGGGGAGCAATCAGCCCCAGCATTTT

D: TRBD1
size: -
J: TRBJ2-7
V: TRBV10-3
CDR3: CAVEGETGTEQYF
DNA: TGTGCCGTCGAGGGGGAGACAGGGACCGAGCAGTACTTC

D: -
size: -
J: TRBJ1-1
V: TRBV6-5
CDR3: CASSYSTSSHEAFF
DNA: TGTGCCAGCAGTTACTCAACAAGTTCCCACGAAGCTTTCTTT

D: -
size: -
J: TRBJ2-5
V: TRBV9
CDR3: CASSVATAETQYF
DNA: TGTGCCAGCAGCGTAGCTACCGCGGAGACCCAGTACTTC

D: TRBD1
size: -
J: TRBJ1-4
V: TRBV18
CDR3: CASSPRQGPNEKLFF
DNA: TGTGCCAGCTCACCACGACAGGGGCCTAATGAAAAACTGTTTTTT

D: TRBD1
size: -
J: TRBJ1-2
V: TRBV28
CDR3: CASSWDRVGGYTF
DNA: TGTGCCAGCAGTTGGGACAGGGTAGGGGGCTACACCTTC

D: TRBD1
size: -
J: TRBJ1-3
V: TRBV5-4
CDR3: CASSLSGGYSGNTIYF
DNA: TGTGCCAGCAGCTTGTCAGGGGGTTACTCTGGAAACACCATATATTTT

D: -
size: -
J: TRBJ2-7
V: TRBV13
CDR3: CASRVSTYEQYF
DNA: TGTGCCAGCAGAGTATCAACTTACGAGCAGTACTTC

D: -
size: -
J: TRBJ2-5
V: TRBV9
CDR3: CASSVAGDGETQYF
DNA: TGTGCCAGCAGCGTAGCAGGGGATGGAGAGACCCAGTACTTC

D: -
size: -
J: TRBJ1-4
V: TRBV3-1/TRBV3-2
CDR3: CASSQELGEEKLFF
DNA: TGTGCCAGCAGCCAAGAATTAGGGGAGGAAAAACTGTTTTTT

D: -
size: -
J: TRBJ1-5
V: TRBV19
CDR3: CASSITGGPPQHF
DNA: TGTGCCAGTAGTATCACCGGGGGACCGCCCCAGCATTTT

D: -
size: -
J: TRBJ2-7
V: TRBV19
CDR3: CASSHLDNSYEQYF
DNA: TGTGCCAGTAGTCACCTGGACAACTCCTACGAGCAGTACTTC

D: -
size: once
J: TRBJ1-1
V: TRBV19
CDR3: CASSMGMNTEAFF
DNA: TGTGCCAGTAGTATGGGGATGAACACTGAAGCTTTCTTT

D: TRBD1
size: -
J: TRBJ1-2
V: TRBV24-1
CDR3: CATSDLTGTGGGGYTF
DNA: TGTGCCACCAGTGATCTCACCGGGACAGGGGGCGGGGGCTACACCTTC

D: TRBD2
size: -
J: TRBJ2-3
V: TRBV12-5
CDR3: CASGRERGPSTDTQYF
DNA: TGTGCTAGTGGTCGGGAGCGGGGGCCTAGCACAGATACGCAGTATTTT

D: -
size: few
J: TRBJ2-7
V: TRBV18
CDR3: CASSPSGSSHEQYF
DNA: TGTGCCAGCTCACCTTCCGGGAGCTCCCACGAGCAGTACTTC

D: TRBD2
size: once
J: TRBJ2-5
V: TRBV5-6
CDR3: CASSLGLGGPETQYF
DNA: TGTGCCAGCAGCTTGGGCTTGGGAGGGCCCGAGACCCAGTACTTC

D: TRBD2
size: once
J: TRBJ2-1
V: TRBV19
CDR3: CASSITGGNNEQFF
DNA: TGTGCCAGTAGTATTACGGGAGGTAACAATGAGCAGTTCTTC

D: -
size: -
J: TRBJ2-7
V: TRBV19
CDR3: CASNSLGSEQYF
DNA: TGTGCCAGTAATTCTTTAGGATCGGAGCAGTACTTC

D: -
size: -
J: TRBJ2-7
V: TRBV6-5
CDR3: CASSYARPYEQYF
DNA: TGTGCCAGCAGTTACGCTAGGCCCTACGAGCAGTACTTC

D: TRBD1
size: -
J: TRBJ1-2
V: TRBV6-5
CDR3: CASTEGGWGYGYTF
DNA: TGTGCCAGCACCGAAGGGGGCTGGGGCTATGGCTACACCTTC

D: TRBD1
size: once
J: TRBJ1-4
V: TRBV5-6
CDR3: CASSFLDRDNEKLFF
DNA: TGTGCCAGCAGCTTCCTGGACAGGGACAATGAAAAACTGTTTTTT

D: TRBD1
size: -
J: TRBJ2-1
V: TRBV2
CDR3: CASSEKLDRGFDEQFF
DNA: TGTGCCAGCAGTGAGAAATTGGACAGGGGGTTTGATGAGCAGTTCTTC